This entry lists 10 T cell receptor beta chains sequenced from one sample in a study of cytomegalovirus exposure and HLA in healthy donors. PCR involved 60 Vbeta and 13 Jbeta primers. Produced via immunoSEQ multiplex PCR; TCRdb's table is partial and in-frame only. The repertoire consists of roughly 170,000 clones, with roughly 78% occurring once and the leading ten covering less than 15%. The material sequenced was PBMCs. The receptors here all came from a woman between 50 and 59 years old in good health and CMV-seropositive.

The chain is built from TRBV29-1 and TRBJ1-1; 8 bases match TRBD1. The CDR3 is made up of 13 amino acids. Germline values: CDR1 SQVTM, CDR2 ANQGSEA. Germline trimming cut 2 bases from V and 4 bases from J; bases unmatched to any gene: 3. The CDR3 DNA reads TGCAGCGTTGAAACCGGACAGGGCACTGAAGCTTTCTTT. Its protein is CSVETGQGTEAFF. Using reference TRBV29-1 and TRBJ1-1 for the parts outside the CDR3, the full variable domain is SAVISQKPSRDICQRGTSLTIQCQVDSQVTMMFWYRQQPGQSLTLIATANQGSEATYESGFVIDKFPISRPNLTFSTLTVSNMSPEDSSIYLCSVETGQGTEAFFGQGTRLTVV.

V usage is TRBV5-1 and J usage is TRBJ1-3; D is possibly TRBD1 (6 bases). Germline CDR1 and CDR2: SGHRS and YFSETQ. Trimming took off 0 bases at V and 2 bases at J, with 6 bases between the two ends. This CDR3 is built from 14 residues. The CDR3 nucleotides are TGCGCCAGCAGCTTGGACAGGGCTGGAAACACCATATATTTT. Protein product: CASSLDRAGNTIYF.

This clone turned up a few times. One end of the junction does not line up with germline, which may come from a read error. The gene calls are TRBV7-9 and TRBJ1-5; D not resolved. The CDR3 covers 13 residues. Germline loops: CDR1 SEHNR, CDR2 FQNEAQ (reference sequence). The chain's CDR3 is CSSSLGLDQPQHF. CDR3 DNA: TGTTCCAGCAGCTTAGGACTGGATCAGCCCCAGCATTTT. Using reference TRBV7-9 and TRBJ1-5 for the parts outside the CDR3, the full variable domain is DTGVSQNPRHKITKRGQNVTFRCDPISEHNRLYWYRQTLGQGPEFLTYFQNEAQLEKSRLLSDRFSAERPKGSFSTLEIQRTEQGDSAMYLCSSSLGLDQPQHFGDGTRLSIL.

The CDR3 coding sequence is TGTGCCAGCAGCTTTTCCGGGACAGGGACGGCTTTCTTT. The encoded protein is CASSFSGTGTAFF. The genes are TRBV5-8 and TRBJ1-1; 9 bases fit TRBD1. This CDR3 is built from 13 residues. From germline, CDR1 is SGHTS and CDR2 YDEGEE. V was clipped by 2 bases and J by 11 bases; unmatched bases: 7.

The V gene is TRBV30, the J gene TRBJ2-5; 7 nucleotides match TRBD1. V trimming: 4 bases; J trimming: 7 bases; junction bases outside the gene matches: 9. Per the germline V gene, CDR1 is GTSNPN and CDR2 is SVGIG (reference sequence). CDR3 length: 13 amino acids. CDR3 nucleotides: TGTGCCTGGATCGACAGGGTCCTCGGGACCCAGTACTTC. Protein product: CAWIDRVLGTQYF.

V usage is TRBV4-1 and J usage is TRBJ1-1; no clear D. CDR3 length: 15 residues. Trimming left V 0 bases short and J 2 bases short, with 10 bases between. The V gene's germline CDR1 is MGHRA and CDR2 YSYEKL. CDR3 in amino acids: CASSQEGSRNTEAFF. CDR3 bases: TGCGCCAGCAGCCAAGAGGGCAGTAGAAACACTGAAGCTTTCTTT.

The rearrangement joins TRBV12-5 to TRBJ1-1; TRBD1 aligns across 8 bases. After removal of 5 bases from V and 9 bases from J, the junction contained 5 bases not matched to a gene. CDR3 length: 12 residues. Germline-derived CDR1 and CDR2 are LGHNT and FRNRAP. The CDR3 DNA is TGTGCTAGTGGTCATACAGGGGGACAAGCTTTCTTT. It translates to CASGHTGGQAFF.

The chain combines TRBV2 with TRBJ2-2, with D perhaps TRBD1 (6 bases). The germline V and J ends were trimmed by 5 bases and 0 bases, with 10 bases remaining between them. The germline V gene encodes CDR1 SNHLY and CDR2 FYNNEI. The CDR3 spans 15 residues. This CDR3 is CASSWTVSNTGELFF. The CDR3, as DNA: TGTGCCAGCAGTTGGACAGTTTCGAACACCGGGGAGCTGTTTTTT.

The CDR3 here is CASSSGTGQPQHF. For the CDR3, the DNA is TGTGCCAGCAGTTCTGGGACAGGGCAGCCCCAGCATTTT. This chain connects TRBV6-5 to TRBJ1-5; 9 bases match TRBD1. Germline values: CDR1 MNHEY, CDR2 SVGAGI. Germline trimming cut 4 bases from V and 7 bases from J; bases unmatched to any gene: 2. This CDR3 region has 13 residues.

The CDR3 loop is CASSLETSNEQFF. As DNA, the CDR3 is TGCGCCAGCAGCTTGGAAACTTCCAATGAGCAGTTCTTC. The rearrangement links TRBV5-1 to TRBJ2-1; D uncertain. Per the germline V gene, CDR1 is SGHRS and CDR2 is YFSETQ. The CDR3 spans 13 residues. V was trimmed by 0 bases and J by 6 bases, leaving 7 bases between them. The whole variable domain, filled in from reference TRBV5-1 and TRBJ2-1, reads KAGVTQTPRYLIKTRGQQVTLSCSPISGHRSVSWYQQTPGQGLQFLFEYFSETQRNKGNFPGRFSGRQFSNSRSEMNVSTLELGDSALYLCASSLETSNEQFFGPGTRLTVL.